These 4 T cell receptor beta chains were sequenced from one sample in a study of brain T cells in children with intractable seizures. Sequencing was performed with immunoSEQ multiplex PCR; in TCRdb, only in-frame clones are kept and a portion is missing. The sample has 95,000 to 120,000 clones, 90% to 95% seen once. The sequencing here drew on peripheral blood, taken at surgery. The receptor set was obtained from a boy under two years old with hemimegalencephaly and intractable seizures.

J is TRBJ2-7 and V is TRBV7-9, with D perhaps given as TRBD1 or TRBD2 (6 bases each). Germline CDR1 is SEHNR and CDR2 is FQNEAQ (reference sequence). This CDR3 has 15 residues. With 2 bases removed from V and 2 bases from J, the gap between germline ends came to 13 bases. CDR3 region: CASSLYRGEPYEQYF. The CDR3 DNA reads as TGTGCCAGCAGCTTATATAGGGGGGAGCCCTACGAGCAGTACTTC. Full variable domain (missing parts from reference TRBV7-9 and TRBJ2-7): DTGVSQNPRHKITKRGQNVTFRCDPISEHNRLYWYRQTLGQGPEFLTYFQNEAQLEKSRLLSDRFSAERPKGSFSTLEIQRTEQGDSAMYLCASSLYRGEPYEQYFGPGTRLTVT.

The chain employs TRBV30 and TRBJ2-1, with D maybe TRBD2 (7 bases). The germline V and J ends were trimmed by 2 bases and 6 bases, with 23 bases remaining between them. The CDR3 has 17 residues. Looked up from germline, CDR1 is GTSNPN and CDR2 is SVGIG (reference sequence). CDR3 nucleotides: TGTGCCTGGAGTCGCCCATGGGGGCGGGAGAGTCGCAATGAGCAGTTCTTC. It codes for CAWSRPWGRESRNEQFF. The full variable domain, completed using reference TRBV30 and TRBJ2-1, is SQTIHQWPATLVQPVGSPLSLECTVEGTSNPNLYWYRQAAGRGLQLLFYSVGIGQISSEVPQNLSASRPQDRQFILSSKKLLLSDSGFYLCAWSRPWGRESRNEQFFGPGTRLTVL.

Worth noting for this clone: Compared with germline, one end of the junction differs, possibly owing to a read error. This chain joins TRBV19 and TRBJ2-1; D possibly matches TRBD1 or TRBD2 (5 bases each). The germline gives CDR1 LNHDA, CDR2 SQIVND (reference sequence). This CDR3 region has 12 residues. DNA of the CDR3: TGTGCCAGTAGTATCGGGACGCCCCAAATGGTCTTC. Translated, it gives CASSIGTPQMVF.

This chain joins TRBV12-2 and TRBJ2-7; the table's D call, TRBD2, was not checked against the DNA. TRBV12-2 is flagged as a pseudogene. The CDR3 sequence is 15 residues long. DNA for the CDR3: TGTGCAAGTCGCTTAGGTCGCGGGAGAAGGTACGAGCAGTACTTC. Its translation: CASRLGRGRRYEQYF.